This is a list of T cell receptor beta chains from one sample in a study of PD-1 blockade in mismatch repair-deficient tumors. Profiling relied on immunoSEQ multiplex PCR, and the TCRdb table lists in-frame clones only, not all of them. The profile shows tens of thousands of clones, 70% to 85% of them singletons. The sequenced sample was peripheral blood, obtained 2 weeks after starting pembrolizumab. These receptors all stem from an adult with mismatch repair-deficient cancer. Both conserved end residues are part of each CDR3. The D gene is left open where the match is weak. Rows give clone size only sometimes, using once, few, many, or a class for an expanded clone.

v_gene,d_gene,abundance,j_gene,CDR3aa,CDR3nt
TRBV6-1,-,-,TRBJ2-7,CASSVDRYEQYF,TGTGCCAGCAGTGTTGACCGCTACGAGCAGTACTTC
TRBV5-1,-,-,TRBJ1-3,CASSLDEGSSGNTIYF,TGCGCCAGCAGCTTGGATGAGGGCTCCTCTGGAAACACCATATATTTT
TRBV11-2,-,-,TRBJ2-1,CASSLRGGNSPYNEQFF,TGTGCCAGCAGCTTAAGAGGCGGGAACAGCCCATACAATGAGCAGTTCTTC
TRBV7-6,-,-,TRBJ2-1,CASSLVGGTQFF,TGTGCCAGCAGCTTAGTGGGCGGGACCCAGTTCTTC
TRBV6-1,-,once,TRBJ1-2,CASRGRHGGYTF,TGTGCCAGCAGGGGCAGGCACGGGGGCTACACCTTC
TRBV11-2,-,-,TRBJ2-3,CASSLNPAGATDTQYF,TGTGCCAGCAGCTTAAATCCAGCGGGTGCCACAGATACGCAGTATTTT
TRBV30,-,-,TRBJ2-7,CAWSRQVDEQYF,TGTGCCTGGAGTAGGCAGGTTGACGAGCAGTACTTC
TRBV10-1,TRBD2,-,TRBJ2-1,CASMTSGNNEQFF,TGCGCCAGCATGACTAGCGGAAACAATGAGCAGTTCTTC
TRBV4-3,-,-,TRBJ2-7,CASSQVWRDQSGEQYF,TGCGCCAGCAGCCAAGTATGGCGAGATCAAAGTGGCGAGCAGTACTTC
TRBV4-1,-,-,TRBJ2-3,CASSREPMVVDTQYF,TGCGCCAGCAGCCGAGAACCAATGGTAGTAGATACGCAGTATTTT
TRBV5-5,TRBD1,-,TRBJ1-2,CASSSDYRGLDYGYTF,TGTGCCAGCAGCTCCGATTACAGGGGGCTGGACTATGGCTACACCTTC
TRBV6-1,TRBD1,-,TRBJ2-7,CASRGGQGGPEQYF,TGTGCCAGCAGAGGGGGACAGGGAGGTCCCGAGCAGTACTTC
TRBV6-5,TRBD1,few,TRBJ1-4,CASGTGGAGSEKLFF,TGTGCCAGCGGGACAGGGGGCGCCGGTAGTGAAAAACTGTTTTTT
TRBV7-9,-,-,TRBJ2-5,CASRKIGGLETQYF,TGTGCCAGCAGGAAAATTGGGGGCTTGGAGACCCAGTACTTC
TRBV9,-,few,TRBJ2-1,CASSVGYPNEQFF,TGTGCCAGCAGCGTAGGGTACCCCAATGAGCAGTTCTTC
TRBV7-9,-,-,TRBJ1-5,CASSPPGFAQPQHF,TGTGCCAGCAGCCCCCCGGGCTTCGCCCAGCCCCAGCATTTT
TRBV5-4,-,-,TRBJ2-2,CASSSRRGDTGELFF,TGTGCCAGCAGCTCGAGGAGAGGGGACACCGGGGAGCTGTTTTTT
TRBV12-5,TRBD1,few,TRBJ1-2,CASGFRDRAIPYGYTF,TGTGCTAGTGGTTTCCGGGACAGGGCAATCCCCTATGGCTACACCTTC
TRBV9,-,-,TRBJ2-2,CASSPRTVNTGELFF,TGTGCCAGCAGCCCCCGGACAGTGAACACCGGGGAGCTGTTTTTT
TRBV5-1,-,-,TRBJ1-5,CASSIEGWNQPQHF,TGCGCCAGCAGCATAGAGGGGTGGAATCAGCCCCAGCATTTT
TRBV30,-,few,TRBJ2-1,CAWSEVREQFF,TGTGCCTGGAGTGAGGTGAGGGAGCAGTTCTTC
TRBV4-2,TRBD2,-,TRBJ2-1,CASSPRTSGSPGSYNEQFF,TGTGCCAGCAGCCCAAGGACTAGCGGGAGTCCAGGCTCCTACAATGAGCAGTTCTTC
TRBV12-5,-,-,TRBJ1-5,CASGLGTSKDQPQHF,TGTGCTAGTGGTTTGGGGACCTCAAAAGATCAGCCCCAGCATTTT
TRBV10-1,-,-,TRBJ1-2,CASSRKWRHYGYTF,TGCGCCAGCAGTCGGAAGTGGAGGCACTATGGCTACACCTTC
TRBV7-3,-,once,TRBJ2-5,CASSLYGGMETQYF,TGTGCCAGCAGCTTATATGGCGGGATGGAGACCCAGTACTTC
TRBV7-2,-,-,TRBJ1-5,CASSLDTGQPQHF,TGTGCCAGCAGCTTAGATACCGGTCAGCCCCAGCATTTT
TRBV19,TRBD2,-,TRBJ2-1,CASSPHGLAGDGEQFF,TGTGCCAGTAGCCCCCACGGACTAGCGGGAGATGGTGAGCAGTTCTTC
TRBV7-9,-,once,TRBJ2-7,CASSFGRSSYEQYF,TGTGCCAGCAGCTTCGGCAGAAGCTCCTACGAGCAGTACTTC
TRBV30,TRBD2,-,TRBJ2-1,CASGTSDYNEQFF,TGTGCCTCCGGGACTAGCGACTACAATGAGCAGTTCTTC